This TCR beta chain was sequenced in a study of blood T cell repertoires in COVID-19. Turning to the study itself: Whether acute or convalescent, the COVID-19 samples came from the United States, Italy and Spain. The cDNA or gDNA used as material had been derived from T cells, B-cell-depleted T cells, or PBMCs.

Recruited during active infection, patients (from Seattle) were subsequently followed longitudinally. Germline V gene data show CDR1 as MDHEN and CDR2 as SYDVKM. This CDR3 is 13 amino acids long. J lost 8 bases, V lost 5 bases, and 5 bases had no gene match. Original processing notes: Amplification from reference gene primers served as the basis for estimated nucleated cell counts. The assay was immunoSEQ multiplex PCR, and TCRdb's table has in-frame clones only and misses some. V, J and clone size were drawn from that table, and D and trimming were deduced from the DNA. The sample lists 70,000 or so clones, about 90% occurring once.

The sample consisted of peripheral blood. The V and J genes are TRBV28 and TRBJ1-2; TRBD1 matches at 10 bases. The TCR originated in a man aged 40-49 years with COVID-19, enrolled during active disease. The CDR3 loop reads CASSPRQGAGYTF. The CDR3 region has the DNA TGTGCCAGCAGTCCTCGACAGGGGGCAGGCTACACCTTC.